A single sample is the source of the 22 T cell receptor beta chains below, sequenced in a study of blood T cell repertoires in COVID-19. The protocol was immunoSEQ multiplex PCR, while the TCRdb copy is restricted to in-frame clones and leaves out a portion. The data hold some 410,000 clones, with approximately 90% observed a single time. The source material was PBMCs or T cells enriched from blood (not recorded which). These receptors all stem from a woman in her 30s with acute COVID-19.

The rearrangement uses TRBV19 and TRBJ1-5; 7 nucleotides agree with TRBD1. The V segment lost 1 base and the J segment 5 bases; nucleotides outside the gene matches: 5. CDR1 LNHDA and CDR2 SQIVND come from the germline V gene (reference sequence). This CDR3 has 15 amino acids. The CDR3 nucleotides are TGTGCCAGTAGTATAGGGGGACAGTTGTATCAGCCCCAGCATTTT. This translates into CASSIGGQLYQPQHF. The whole variable domain, remainder taken from reference TRBV19 and TRBJ1-5, is DGGITQSPKYLFRKEGQNVTLSCEQNLNHDAMYWYRQDPGQGLRLIYYSQIVNDFQKGDIAEGYSVSREKKESFPLTVTSAQKNPTAFYLCASSIGGQLYQPQHFGDGTRLSIL.

The chain combines TRBV5-5 with TRBJ2-7, with D hard to call. V was pared by 2 bases and J by 3 bases, with 3 bases between. The CDR3 extends over 11 amino acids. Germline V CDR1 and CDR2: SGHKS, YYEKEE (reference sequence). Here the CDR3 DNA reads TGTGCCAGCAGCTTCCTCTACGAGCAGTACTTC. Its translation is CASSFLYEQYF.

This rearrangement joins TRBV27 to TRBJ1-5; D is possibly TRBD1 (6 bases). V was pared by 6 bases and J by 0 bases, with 18 bases between. Per the germline V gene, CDR1 is MNHEY and CDR2 is SMNVEV (reference sequence). This CDR3 region has 17 residues. The CDR3, as DNA: TGTGCCAGCAGCGCCGGACAGCCCCTATATAGCAATCAGCCCCAGCATTTT. Translation: CASSAGQPLYSNQPQHF.

The CDR3 coding sequence is TGTGCCAGCTCACCAACGGGACAGGGTATGCCAAACACCATATATTTT. It yields the protein CASSPTGQGMPNTIYF. The J gene is TRBJ1-3, the V gene TRBV18, with 9 bases aligning to TRBD1. CDR1 is KGHSH and CDR2 is LQKENI in the germline V gene. The CDR3 contains 16 residues. With V trimmed by 2 bases and J by 6 bases, 8 bases remained unmatched. Using reference TRBV18 and TRBJ1-3 for the parts outside the CDR3, the full variable domain is NAGVMQNPRHLVRRRGQEARLRCSPMKGHSHVYWYRQLPEEGLKFMVYLQKENIIDESGMPKERFSAEFPKEGPSILRIQQVVRGDSAAYFCASSPTGQGMPNTIYFGEGSWLTVV.

This chain joins TRBV19 and TRBJ2-5, with TRBD2 matching 13 bases. Unmatched junction bases numbered 12, after V lost 4 bases and J lost 4 bases. CDR3 size: 18 residues. From germline, CDR1 is LNHDA and CDR2 SQIVND (reference sequence). This CDR3 is CASSTTSGGVFRGETQYF. As DNA, the CDR3 is TGTGCCAGTAGTACCACTAGCGGGGGGGTCTTTAGAGGAGAGACCCAGTACTTC.

This chain connects TRBV5-4 to TRBJ1-2; D is unresolved. The CDR3 runs 14 residues. CDR1 is SGHNT, CDR2 YYREEE, per germline (reference sequence). The ends were cut back, 0 bases at V and 5 bases at J, with 11 bases in the middle. CDR3 protein: CASSLEPTEYGYTF. The CDR3, as DNA: TGTGCCAGCAGCTTGGAGCCGACGGAGTATGGCTACACCTTC.

This clone was seen only a few times. The V call is TRBV7-9, the J call TRBJ2-7; 9 bases match TRBD1. CDR3 length equals 14 residues. The germline gives CDR1 SEHNR, CDR2 FQNEAQ (reference sequence). V shed 1 base, J shed 5 bases, and the junction held 3 bases outside the gene matches. CDR3 protein: CASSLGRTGDEQYF. Written as DNA, the CDR3 is TGTGCCAGCAGCTTAGGTAGGACAGGGGACGAGCAGTACTTC.

The gene calls are TRBV10-3 and TRBJ1-2; 8 positions match TRBD1. Trimming at V came to 2 bases and at J to 8 bases, leaving 7 bases not matched to a gene. Germline values: CDR1 ENHRY, CDR2 SYGVKD. CDR3 size: 14 residues. CDR3 in amino acids: CAISEPQGAIGYTF. CDR3 coding DNA: TGTGCCATCAGTGAGCCGCAGGGGGCCATAGGCTACACCTTC.

The J gene is TRBJ2-1, the V gene TRBV9; a possible D gene is TRBD1 (6 bases). Trimming removed 3 bases from V and 3 bases from J, with 13 bases in between. Germline CDR1 and CDR2: SGDLS and YYNGEE. The CDR3 contains 15 residues. CDR3: CASSARGQFYNEQFF. The DNA for the CDR3 is TGTGCCAGCAGCGCGCGCGGACAGTTCTACAATGAGCAGTTCTTC.

The rearrangement links TRBV3-1 (or the pseudogene TRBV3-2) to TRBJ1-5; no definite D call. With 0 bases removed from V and 9 bases from J, the gap between germline ends came to 18 bases. Germline V gene lookup returns CDR1 LGHDT and CDR2 YNNKEL (reference sequence). CDR3 size: 16 residues. DNA for the CDR3: TGTGCCAGCAGCCAAGATCTCAGTTTGGGCTTTCGGCCCCAGCATTTT. Encoded protein: CASSQDLSLGFRPQHF.

The V gene is TRBV24-1, the J gene TRBJ2-1; 12 nucleotides match TRBD1. Germline V gives CDR1 KGHDR, CDR2 SFDVKD. With 3 bases clipped from V and 16 bases from J, the junction kept 12 bases outside the gene matches. The CDR3 consists of 15 residues. CDR3 bases: TGTGCCACCAGTGATCTTTCCGGGACAGGGGGCTCTTTTTTCTTC. This codes for CATSDLSGTGGSFFF.

This clone was seen just once. This chain connects TRBV30 to TRBJ2-7; TRBD1 aligns across 8 bases. CDR3 length equals 15 residues. V was pared by 2 bases and J by 0 bases, with 6 bases of the junction left unmatched. Germline assignment: CDR1 GTSNPN and CDR2 SVGIG (reference sequence). The CDR3 region has the DNA TGTGCCTGGAGTTGGACAGGGATAAGCTCCTACGAGCAGTACTTC. This translates into CAWSWTGISSYEQYF.

A word on this clone: Distinct nucleotide sequences in the sample also encode this CDR3. J is TRBJ2-1 and V is TRBV19; 9 nucleotides line up with TRBD1. The CDR3 covers 14 residues. V shed 4 bases and J 7 bases; nucleotides not matched to a gene: 5. In germline, CDR1 is LNHDA, CDR2 SQIVND (reference sequence). CDR3 nucleotide sequence: TGTGCCAGTAGTAGTCGGGACAGGGATAATGAGCAGTTCTTC. Residues: CASSSRDRDNEQFF.

The count of this clone is one. The DNA of the CDR3 is TGTGCCAGCAGCTTCAGGGGGCAAGGGACAGATACGCAGTATTTT. Its translation: CASSFRGQGTDTQYF. V and J are TRBV7-2 and TRBJ2-3; 8 nucleotides match TRBD1. This CDR3 region has 15 residues. V dropped 3 bases and J dropped 3; count of bases not matched to a gene: 5. Germline CDR1 SGHTA, CDR2 FQGNSA.

This clone was detected only a few times. The chain is built from TRBV7-9 and TRBJ2-2, with D unclear. This CDR3 has 16 residues. Germline CDR1 and CDR2: SEHNR and FQNEAQ (reference sequence). V was cut by 1 base and J by 2 bases, with 11 bases left in between. This CDR3 reads CASSLGGAANTGELFF. In DNA form, the CDR3 reads TGTGCCAGCAGCTTAGGAGGCGCAGCCAACACCGGGGAGCTGTTTTTT.

The chain recombines TRBV4-1 with TRBJ1-2; the D is unclear. The CDR3 totals 12 residues. Germline values: CDR1 MGHRA, CDR2 YSYEKL. V was cut by 4 bases and J by 6 bases, with 9 bases left in between. The CDR3 DNA is TGCGCCAGCAGCCCGCTCGGGGATGGCTACACCTTC. Protein sequence: CASSPLGDGYTF.

V usage is TRBV24-1 and J usage is TRBJ2-2; the D gene is possibly TRBD1 (5 bases). V was pared by 4 bases and J by 5 bases, with 10 bases between. The CDR3 has 14 residues. Germline V gives CDR1 KGHDR, CDR2 SFDVKD. In nucleotides, the CDR3 is TGTGCCACCAGTGACAGGGCCGCTACCGGGGAGCTGTTTTTT. Encoded protein: CATSDRAATGELFF.

The chain carries TRBV4-1 and TRBJ2-7; 9 positions agree with TRBD2. CDR1 and CDR2 (germline): MGHRA, YSYEKL. V was clipped by 0 bases and J by 1 base; unmatched bases: 4. The CDR3 consists of 16 residues. The CDR3 is CASSQDRAGGSYEQYF. CDR3 nucleotide sequence: TGCGCCAGCAGCCAAGATAGGGCGGGGGGGTCCTACGAGCAGTACTTC.

This rearrangement joins TRBV4-1 to TRBJ2-7; 9 nucleotides align to TRBD2. From germline, CDR1 is MGHRA and CDR2 YSYEKL. This CDR3 is 18 amino acids long. With 0 bases clipped from V and 4 bases from J, the junction kept 13 bases outside the gene matches. CDR3 protein: CASSQDQGERGAGYEQYF. Written as DNA, the CDR3 is TGCGCCAGCAGCCAAGATCAGGGGGAGCGGGGGGCGGGTTACGAGCAGTACTTC.

The DNA for the CDR3 is TGTGCCAGTAGAACGACAGGGAGCAATCAGCCCCAGCATTTT. Its translation is CASRTTGSNQPQHF. V gene TRBV19 combines with J gene TRBJ1-5; 7 positions agree with TRBD1. CDR1 and CDR2 (germline): LNHDA, SQIVND (reference sequence). The CDR3 covers 14 residues. Losses at the gene ends were 6 bases for V and 1 base for J; bases not matched to a gene: 3.

The chain couples TRBV5-5 to TRBJ2-2; 8 bases line up with TRBD1. V was clipped by 4 bases and J by 2 bases; unmatched bases: 10. CDR1 is SGHKS, CDR2 YYEKEE, per germline (reference sequence). The CDR3 contains 17 residues. The CDR3 here is CASSRRAQGENTGELFF. CDR3 DNA sequence: TGTGCCAGCAGCAGAAGGGCACAGGGGGAAAACACCGGGGAGCTGTTTTTT.

In this sample, this clone turned up once. The chain employs TRBV6-5 and TRBJ2-7, with a possible D match to TRBD1 (8 bases). The CDR3 loop spans 14 amino acids. V lost 6 bases, J lost 5 bases, and 17 bases lay in between. Germline CDR1 is MNHEY and CDR2 is SVGAGI. In DNA form, the CDR3 reads TGTGCCAGCAGGACAGGGGAGGGTAAGGACGAGCAGTACTTC. Its protein is CASRTGEGKDEQYF.